A selection of T cell receptor beta chains follows, all from one sample in a study of cytomegalovirus exposure and HLA in healthy donors. This table comes from immunoSEQ multiplex PCR, and its TCRdb copy is limited to in-frame clones, with some not included. The sample carries around 190,000 clones, approximately 85% recorded once. The sample was PBMCs. The source of these receptors is a man aged 18 to 29 in good health and CMV-seronegative. Both conserved end residues are part of each CDR3. The D gene is left open where the match is weak. The size field is filled for only some rows; it gives once, few, many or a size class.

V gene	D gene	J gene	clone size	CDR3 DNA	CDR3 protein
TRBV4-3	NA	TRBJ2-3	NA	TGCGCCAGCAGCCAGGGTACGGGGGGCTCAGGTACAGATACGCAGTATTTT	CASSQGTGGSGTDTQYF
TRBV6-6	NA	TRBJ2-3	once	TGTGCCAGCAATGAGGGCCTCGGATTCGATACGCAGTATTTT	CASNEGLGFDTQYF
TRBV10-3	NA	TRBJ2-3	NA	TGTGCCATCAGTGAGCGTGCCCCCATTGCCGGAGGAATTAGCGGCCAATACACAGATACGCAGTATTTT	CAISERAPIAGGISGQYTDTQYF
TRBV11-2	TRBD1	TRBJ2-1	NA	TGTGCCAGCAGCTTAGAGGGACAGGGTGCCTACAATGAGCAGTTCTTC	CASSLEGQGAYNEQFF
TRBV18	TRBD2	TRBJ2-5	NA	TGTGCCAGCTCACCGAACGTGCGGGGGACTAAAGAGACCCAGTACTTC	CASSPNVRGTKETQYF
TRBV10-3	TRBD2	TRBJ2-3	NA	TGTGCCACCTCAACTATGGGGACTAGCGGGGCCGCAAGGGGTACGCAGTATTTT	CATSTMGTSGAARGTQYF
TRBV7-6	NA	TRBJ2-3	NA	TGTGCCAGCAGCTTAGCCTACCCAGATACGCAGTATTTT	CASSLAYPDTQYF
TRBV13	TRBD1	TRBJ2-7	NA	TGTGCCAGCAGCTTAGGCCTCGCCCCCAAAGGCGGGACAGGGGACTTCTACGAGCAGTACTTC	CASSLGLAPKGGTGDFYEQYF
TRBV29-1	NA	TRBJ1-1	NA	TGCAGCGTTAGTTTTACAGGACGCATGAACACTGAAGCTTTCTTT	CSVSFTGRMNTEAFF
TRBV5-1	NA	TRBJ1-2	NA	TGCGCCAGCAGCCCGGGAGCGATCTATGGCTACACCTTC	CASSPGAIYGYTF
TRBV13	TRBD1	TRBJ1-2	few	TGTGCCAGCAGCTTAGGGCAGGGGGCGTATGGCTACACCTTC	CASSLGQGAYGYTF
TRBV28	TRBD1	TRBJ1-1	NA	TGTGCCAGCAGTTCCCTGGGACAGGGGGGCACTGAAGCTTTCTTT	CASSSLGQGGTEAFF
TRBV7-9	TRBD2	TRBJ2-7	NA	TGTGCCAGCAGCTTAGGATCGGGGACTAGCTACGAGCAGTACTTC	CASSLGSGTSYEQYF
TRBV9	TRBD1	TRBJ1-6	few	TGTGCCAGCAGCAAAACAGGGGATAATTCACCCCTCCACTTT	CASSKTGDNSPLHF
TRBV27	NA	TRBJ2-7	NA	TGTGCCAGCATCGACACACATTTCTACGAGCAGTACTTC	CASIDTHFYEQYF
TRBV7-3	NA	TRBJ2-2	few	TGTGCCAGCAGCTTAGGTCTAGCGCACACCGGGGAGCTGTTTTTT	CASSLGLAHTGELFF
TRBV4-3	TRBD1	TRBJ2-3	NA	TGCGCCAGCAGCCAAGAGACAGGGTACGGGACAGATACGCAGTATTTT	CASSQETGYGTDTQYF
TRBV25-1	NA	TRBJ1-1	few	TGTGCCAGCGAGACCTGGGAGGCGAACACTGAAGCTTTCTTT	CASETWEANTEAFF